This T cell receptor beta chain emerged from a study of OX40 agonist ivuxolimab in advanced cancers. Overall study context: As their treatment, patients were administered ivuxolimab, an agonistic anti-OX40 (CD134) antibody. At approximately 80% male, the cohort had a mean age of 60 years, ranging from about 23 to 79.

Deletions cut 5 bases from V and 4 bases from J, with 3 bases between. CDR1 is MDHEN, CDR2 SYDVKM, per germline. CDR3 length: 10 residues. Only in-frame clones appear in the TCRdb table, and some are missing; sequencing was by immunoSEQ multiplex PCR. The profile shows about 81,000 clones, around 89% of them singletons. The receptor's source is an adult with an advanced solid tumor such as melanoma, head and neck, liver or kidney cancer. Material: CD4+ or CD8+ T cells sorted from blood, obtained in a trial of the OX40 agonist ivuxolimab. The V call is TRBV28, the J call TRBJ2-7; D gene ambiguous. CDR3 residues: CASSQYEQYF. DNA for the CDR3: TGTGCCAGCAGTCAATACGAGCAGTACTTC.